Listed here are 21 T cell receptor beta chains from one sample, sequenced in a study of identical twins. MiXCR, applied by TCRdb to the 5' RACE reads, yields one record per CDR3 protein. The repertoire has some 900,000 distinct CDR3 sequences, 9% to 15% of them found once; the top ten carry about 1.5%. These same data were also listed under a study on yellow fever vaccine responses in identical twins.

The material sequenced was PBMCs. These receptors originate from a woman aged 18 to 35 in good health.

There are a few counts of this clonotype. In nucleotides, the CDR3 is TGTGCCAGCAGTTACACGGCGGGACGGACTCTTTGGTACCAAGAGACCCAGTACTTC. Translating it yields CASSYTAGRTLWYQETQYF. The gene calls are TRBV6-5 and TRBJ2-5; D might be TRBD2 (6 bases). The CDR3 consists of 19 residues. V gave up 2 bases and J gave up 0 bases, with 22 bases separating them. Looked up from germline, CDR1 is MNHEY and CDR2 is SVGAGI.

This clonotype was seen only a few times. The chain joins TRBV28 to TRBJ1-6; perhaps TRBD1 as D (5 bases). Trimming took 5 bases from V and 0 from J, leaving 8 bases between them. Germline V CDR1 and CDR2: MDHEN, SYDVKM. The CDR3 extends over 15 amino acids. Here the CDR3 DNA reads TGTGCCAGCAGTCGCAGGGACTCCTATAATTCACCCCTCCACTTT. Translated, it gives CASSRRDSYNSPLHF.

This clonotype was seen a single time. The chain carries TRBV7-9 and TRBJ2-5, with D possibly being TRBD2 (6 bases). Per germline, CDR1 SEHNR and CDR2 FQNEAQ (reference sequence). The CDR3 length is 17 residues. Trimming cost V 0 bases and J 5 bases, with 19 bases left between them. The CDR3 region has the DNA TGTGCCAGCAGCTTAGCAAGAGATAGCCGGAGGGCTGAGACCCAGTACTTC. Residues: CASSLARDSRRAETQYF.

This clonotype was counted a few times. The chain combines TRBV20-1 with TRBJ2-3, with D uncertain. V lost 4 bases and J 3 bases, leaving 11 bases between the germline ends. Germline-derived CDR1 and CDR2 are DFQATT and SNEGSKA (reference sequence). The CDR3 has 13 amino acids. The DNA for the CDR3 is TGCAGTGCTACCTACACCCCGACAGATACGCAGTATTTT. Translating gives CSATYTPTDTQYF.

This clonotype was seen a handful of times. This chain joins TRBV28 and TRBJ2-1, with D possibly matching TRBD2 (6 bases). In germline, CDR1 is MDHEN, CDR2 SYDVKM. V lost 7 bases and J 6 bases, leaving 16 bases between the germline ends. CDR3 length equals 14 residues. The CDR3 sequence is CASKMLASGNEQFF. The CDR3 nucleotides read TGTGCCAGCAAGATGCTAGCGAGCGGCAATGAGCAGTTCTTC. Looking up the rest from reference TRBV28 and TRBJ2-1 gives the full variable domain: DVKVTQSSRYLVKRTGEKVFLECVQDMDHENMFWYRQDPGLGLRLIYFSYDVKMKEKGDIPEGYSVSREKKERFSLILESASTNQTSMYLCASKMLASGNEQFFGPGTRLTVL.

This clonotype has a handful of counts. The CDR3 DNA reads TGCGCCAGCAGCCCGCCGGGTAGCGGGGGGCCCACAGATACGCAGTATTTT. Translation gives CASSPPGSGGPTDTQYF. This chain links TRBV4-1 with TRBJ2-3; 10 bases are a match to TRBD2. V lost 4 bases and J lost 2; bases outside the gene matches: 9. Germline V CDR1 and CDR2: MGHRA, YSYEKL. This CDR3 is built from 17 residues.

V usage is TRBV6-6 and J usage is TRBJ1-2, with TRBD1 matching 8 bases. Per the germline V gene, CDR1 is MNHNY and CDR2 is SVGAGI (reference sequence). With V trimmed by 5 bases and J by 4 bases, 3 bases remained unmatched. CDR3 size: 13 residues. The CDR3 DNA reads as TGTGCCAGCAGTGAGGGACAGGCCTATGGCTACACCTTC. This translates into CASSEGQAYGYTF.

This clonotype was seen a handful of times. This rearrangement joins TRBV15 to TRBJ2-3; D remains unclear. Trimming removed 1 base at V and 5 bases at J, with 13 bases between. Germline V gene data show CDR1 as LNHNV and CDR2 as YYDKDF (reference sequence). The CDR3 covers 15 residues. This CDR3 reads CATSRARPKRDTQYF. CDR3 coding DNA: TGTGCCACCAGCAGAGCGCGTCCTAAGAGAGATACGCAGTATTTT.

The chain combines TRBV3-1 with TRBJ2-1; D is possibly TRBD2 (5 bases). CDR1 LGHDT and CDR2 YNNKEL come from the germline V gene (reference sequence). With 1 base removed from V and 0 bases from J, the gap between germline ends came to 13 bases. This CDR3 comprises 17 residues. CDR3 sequence (DNA): TGTGCCAGCAGCCAAGCGGAGGTCCGCCGCTCCTACAATGAGCAGTTCTTC. Protein product: CASSQAEVRRSYNEQFF.

This chain connects TRBV7-9 to TRBJ1-2; D is undetermined. The V gene lost 5 bases and the J gene lost 2 bases, with 9 bases spanning the gap. The CDR3 has 13 residues. Germline V gene data show CDR1 as SEHNR and CDR2 as FQNEAQ (reference sequence). In nucleotides, the CDR3 is TGTGCCAGCAGCCAATCACCAAACTATGGCTACACCTTC. It translates to CASSQSPNYGYTF.

Only a few counts were recorded for this clonotype. CDR3 protein: CASRSLAGGDKETQYF. In DNA form, the CDR3 reads TGTGCCAGCAGGTCACTAGCGGGAGGGGACAAAGAGACCCAGTACTTC. The rearrangement uses TRBV2 and TRBJ2-5; 13 nucleotides match TRBD2. The CDR3 is 16 residues long. Germline V lookup: CDR1 SNHLY, CDR2 FYNNEI. V lost 6 bases, J lost 3 bases, and 7 bases stayed unmatched. Based on the CDR3 plus reference TRBV2 and TRBJ2-5, the full variable domain is EPEVTQTPSHQVTQMGQEVILRCVPISNHLYFYWYRQILGQKVEFLVSFYNNEISEKSEIFDDQFSVERPDGSNFTLKIRSTKLEDSAMYFCASRSLAGGDKETQYFGPGTRLLVL.

Points on this clonotype: A single base separates this from a much larger clone, so it may be a read error. The chain uses TRBV20-1 and TRBJ2-3, with D tentatively TRBD2 (5 bases). The germline V and J ends were trimmed by 3 bases and 2 bases, with 6 bases remaining between them. The CDR3 length is 12 residues. Germline V gives CDR1 DFQATT, CDR2 SNEGSKA (reference sequence). CDR3 nucleotide sequence: TGCAGTGCTAGCGGGGTCACAGATACGCAGTATTTT. Translation gives CSASGVTDTQYF.

This rearrangement joins TRBV7-8 to TRBJ2-1, with unresolved D. V was clipped by 5 bases and J by 0 bases, with 11 bases between them. The CDR3 covers 15 residues. Germline lookup yields CDR1 SGHVS and CDR2 FQNEAQ. The CDR3 DNA follows: TGTGCCAGCAGCCCGGAGATAGCCTCCTACAATGAGCAGTTCTTC. Encoded protein: CASSPEIASYNEQFF.

V is TRBV9 and J is TRBJ2-5; 7 positions agree with TRBD2. Per the germline V gene, CDR1 is SGDLS and CDR2 is YYNGEE. The CDR3 is 15 residues long. The trim removed 4 bases at V and 5 bases at J, leaving 11 bases unmatched. The DNA of the CDR3 is TGTGCCAGCAGCAAAGGAGCGGGATCCCCCGAGACCCAGTACTTC. It translates to CASSKGAGSPETQYF.

As for this clonotype: The junction and the germline gene differ at one end; a read error may be behind it. V usage is TRBV20-1 and J usage is TRBJ2-3, with D maybe TRBD2 (5 bases). The CDR3 totals 17 residues. Per germline, CDR1 DFQATT and CDR2 SNEGSKA (reference sequence). CDR3 sequence: CCARPLLASGSTDTQYF. The CDR3 DNA sequence: TGCTGTGCTAGACCTCTTCTGGCGAGCGGCAGCACAGATACGCAGTATTTT.

This clonotype was seen a handful of times. The chain couples TRBV12-3 or TRBV12-4 to TRBJ2-1; D possibly corresponds to TRBD1 (5 bases). Trimming took 5 bases from V and 7 from J, leaving 18 bases between them. The CDR3 contains 15 residues. The CDR3 spells CASSRTLFRANEQFF. The CDR3 coding sequence is TGTGCCAGCAGTAGGACCCTGTTCAGGGCAAATGAGCAGTTCTTC.

The rearrangement joins TRBV12-3 or TRBV12-4 to TRBJ2-1; no definite D call. Trimming stripped 8 bases from V and 9 bases from J, with 11 bases between. This CDR3 has 11 amino acids. The CDR3 DNA follows: TGTGCCAGCGCCTATGGGTTTGAGCAGTTCTTC. Translated, it gives CASAYGFEQFF.

This clonotype was counted only a few times. The CDR3 bases are TGTGCCAGCAGCTTCCGGGCTCCACAAGAGACCCAGTACTTC. It encodes CASSFRAPQETQYF. The V and J genes are TRBV7-9 and TRBJ2-5; D not certain. The germline V gene encodes CDR1 SEHNR and CDR2 FQNEAQ (reference sequence). The CDR3 is 14 amino acids. Trimming stripped 3 bases from V and 2 bases from J, with 10 bases between.

This clonotype was detected many times. The gene calls are TRBV25-1 and TRBJ1-3, with a weak D call TRBD1 (5 bases). V lost 2 bases, J lost 3 bases, and 5 bases lay in between. The length of the CDR3 is 13 residues. Germline V CDR1 and CDR2: MGHDK, SYGVNS. This CDR3 reads CASSEGGGNTIYF. The CDR3 DNA reads TGTGCCAGCAGTGAAGGGGGTGGAAACACCATATATTTT.

This clonotype came up a few times. The gene calls are TRBV27 and TRBJ1-5; D not resolved. Germline V lookup: CDR1 MNHEY, CDR2 SMNVEV (reference sequence). Trimming stripped 5 bases from V and 2 bases from J, with 13 bases between. The CDR3 is 15 amino acids. The CDR3 DNA reads TGTGCCAGCAGTCGTAAAGGGTTTCGCAATCAGCCCCAGCATTTT. Protein sequence: CASSRKGFRNQPQHF.

The sample holds a few counts of this clonotype. The rearrangement links TRBV15 to TRBJ1-5; TRBD1 agrees at 8 bases. V dropped 8 bases and J dropped 8; count of bases not matched to a gene: 11. This CDR3 region has 14 residues. Looked up from germline, CDR1 is LNHNV and CDR2 is YYDKDF (reference sequence). The CDR3 here is CATGQGLSGEPQHF. As DNA, the CDR3 is TGTGCCACCGGACAGGGCCTCAGCGGGGAGCCCCAGCATTTT. The whole variable domain, remainder taken from reference TRBV15 and TRBJ1-5, is DAMVIQNPRYQVTQFGKPVTLSCSQTLNHNVMYWYQQKSSQAPKLLFHYYDKDFNNEADTPDNFQSRRPNTSFCFLDIRSPGLGDTAMYLCATGQGLSGEPQHFGDGTRLSIL.